This T cell receptor beta chain was sequenced in a study of T cells in Graves' hyperthyroidism and ophthalmopathy. TCR beta CDR3 regions were amplified from RNA transcripts. HTBI primers drove first-round RT-PCR of the TCR CDR3. Each CDR3 protein is one row after TCRdb ran MiXCR on the multiplex PCR reads. The table has about 300,000 distinct CDR3 sequences, around 20% seen once. V was trimmed by 4 bases and J by 3 bases, leaving 10 bases between them. The CDR3 sequence is 14 residues long. From germline, CDR1 is LGHNA and CDR2 YNFKEQ. The chain links TRBV4-2 to TRBJ2-1; D tentatively reads TRBD1 or TRBD2 (5 bases each). This receptor was taken from a man between 45 and 60 years old with Graves' ophthalmopathy. The sample comprised blood. The CDR3 sequence is CASSRGTHYNEQFF. CDR3 in DNA: TGTGCCAGCAGCCGGGGGACCCACTACAATGAGCAGTTCTTC.